This T cell receptor (beta chain) was recorded in a study of sequential checkpoint blockade in melanoma. This clone was recorded a few times. Treatment meaning: randomized to nivolumab then ipilimumab (arm A) or the reverse (arm B). Patients had received no earlier DNA-damaging chemotherapy. From thawed PBMCs, live CD3+CD8+ cells negative for CD19 and CD56 were sorted. The CDR3 totals 14 residues. V gave up 9 bases and J gave up 2 bases; unmatched junction bases: 5. The germline CDR1 and CDR2 sequences are MNHEY and SMNVEV (reference sequence). Produced via immunoSEQ multiplex PCR; TCRdb's table is partial and in-frame only. This table holds about 22,000 clones, around two thirds found once.

The chain is built from TRBV27 and TRBJ2-3, with 10 bases aligning to TRBD2. This clonotype was obtained from a human donor with melanoma. Sequencing used CD8+ T cells sorted from blood (inferred from file names), obtained from a patient given nivolumab and ipilimumab in sequence. The CDR3 protein is CASRTSGYTDTQYF. Written as DNA, the CDR3 is TGTGCCAGTCGGACTAGCGGATACACAGATACGCAGTATTTT.